This T cell receptor beta chain was retrieved from a study of T-cell reconstitution after alpha-beta-depleted transplantation in children. Trimming cost V 6 bases and J 14 bases; bases outside gene matches: 14. The length of the CDR3 is 15 residues. Germline lookup yields CDR1 MDHEN and CDR2 SYDVKM. Unique molecular identifiers featured in how the TCRbeta library was prepared. TCRdb reprocessed the PCR reads via MiXCR and lists one record per CDR3 protein. The repertoire holds almost 500,000 distinct CDR3 sequences, with around 12% as singletons. The sequencing used PBMCs from the stem cell graft donor, collected from the stem cell graft. This chain connects TRBV28 to TRBJ2-1; the match to TRBD1 covers 12 bases. The clonotype originates from a human donor who donated a stem cell graft to a child with combined immunodeficiency. DNA of the CDR3: TGTGCCAGCAGCCCCTCGGGACAGGGGGCGCGTGGGGAGTTCTTC. This translates into CASSPSGQGARGEFF.